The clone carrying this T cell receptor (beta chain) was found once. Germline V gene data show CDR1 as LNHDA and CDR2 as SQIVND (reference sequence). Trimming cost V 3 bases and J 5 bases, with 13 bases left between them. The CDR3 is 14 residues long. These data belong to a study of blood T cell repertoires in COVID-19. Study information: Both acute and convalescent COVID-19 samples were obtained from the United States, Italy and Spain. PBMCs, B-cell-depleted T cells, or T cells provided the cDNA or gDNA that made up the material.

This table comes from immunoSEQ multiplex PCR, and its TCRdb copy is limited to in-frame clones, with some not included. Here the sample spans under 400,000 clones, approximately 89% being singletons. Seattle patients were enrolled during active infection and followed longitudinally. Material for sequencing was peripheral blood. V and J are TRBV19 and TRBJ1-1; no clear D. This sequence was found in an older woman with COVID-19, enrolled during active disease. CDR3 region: CASSISLTGTEAFF. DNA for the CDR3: TGTGCCAGTAGTATCTCCCTTACCGGGACTGAAGCTTTCTTT.